A single sample gave rise to the 30 T cell receptor beta chains below, sequenced in a study of T cell changes during pregnancy in multiple sclerosis. Sequencing was performed with immunoSEQ multiplex PCR; in TCRdb, only in-frame clones are kept and a portion is missing. Among tens of thousands of clones listed, 75% to 95% were seen once. The sample consisted of CD8+ T cells from peripheral blood mononuclear cells, taken in the second trimester of pregnancy. The receptors were sampled from a female donor with multiple sclerosis, enrolled in a pregnancy study.

The chain uses TRBV28 and TRBJ2-7; D might be TRBD2 (5 bases). Trimming removed 6 bases at V and 2 bases at J, with 8 bases between. The CDR3 is 12 residues long. CDR1 and CDR2 (germline): MDHEN, SYDVKM. CDR3 sequence: CASSGGAYEQYF. Written as DNA, the CDR3 is TGTGCCAGCAGCGGAGGAGCCTACGAGCAGTACTTC.

This clone was detected once. This chain uses TRBV19 with TRBJ2-3; 11 nucleotides line up with TRBD2. Germline V lookup: CDR1 LNHDA, CDR2 SQIVND (reference sequence). The CDR3 has 21 residues. V shed 2 bases, J shed 2 bases, and the junction held 18 bases outside the gene matches. CDR3 sequence: CASSIRKTQRLAGTNTDTQYF. The CDR3 DNA reads as TGTGCCAGTAGTATACGCAAGACCCAACGACTAGCGGGAACAAACACAGATACGCAGTATTTT.

The chain joins TRBV9 to TRBJ2-7; the match to TRBD1 covers 9 bases. The germline V gene encodes CDR1 SGDLS and CDR2 YYNGEE. The trim removed 3 bases at V and 4 bases at J, leaving 5 bases unmatched. This CDR3 comprises 14 residues. CDR3 DNA: TGTGCCAGCAGCGGCCGGGACAGGGATTACGAGCAGTACTTC. Translation: CASSGRDRDYEQYF.

This clone was recorded only once. This chain joins TRBV4-1 and TRBJ2-7; 8 bases fit TRBD1. Germline V lookup: CDR1 MGHRA, CDR2 YSYEKL. The length of the CDR3 is 14 residues. J was trimmed by 6 bases and V by 0 bases; bases with no gene match: 4. CDR3 DNA sequence: TGCGCCAGCAGCCAAGACAGGGGGCAATCCGAGCAGTACTTC. Translating it yields CASSQDRGQSEQYF.

The CDR3 DNA reads TGTGCCAGCAGCTTAGCGGGAGCCAGGGGGAGTAGCTCTGGGGCCAACGTCCTGACTTTC. As protein: CASSLAGARGSSSGANVLTF. The rearrangement uses TRBV7-8 and TRBJ2-6; the match to TRBD1 covers 7 bases. This CDR3 spans 20 amino acids. J gave up 0 bases and V 0 bases, and 11 bases lay outside the gene matches. Germline assignment: CDR1 SGHVS and CDR2 FQNEAQ.

The chain joins TRBV7-9 to TRBJ1-5, with no clear D. Trimming removed 5 bases from V and 6 bases from J, with 8 bases in between. Germline assignment: CDR1 SEHNR and CDR2 FQNEAQ (reference sequence). This CDR3 comprises 12 residues. CDR3 in amino acids: CASSLPGQPQHF. CDR3 DNA sequence: TGTGCCAGCAGCCTCCCGGGTCAGCCCCAGCATTTT.

The chain joins TRBV5-1 to TRBJ2-1, with 14 positions matching TRBD2. The CDR3 has 16 residues. Germline V CDR1 and CDR2: SGHRS, YFSETQ. V lost 2 bases to trimming and J lost 8 bases; unmatched junction nucleotides: 6. CDR3 sequence reads: CASSLTGTSGSDEQFF. The CDR3 coding sequence is TGCGCCAGCAGCTTAACCGGGACTAGCGGGAGTGATGAGCAGTTCTTC.

V usage is TRBV5-6 and J usage is TRBJ2-7; possibly TRBD1 for D (6 bases). Per the germline V gene, CDR1 is SGHDT and CDR2 is YYEEEE. Trimming pared 2 bases from V and 7 bases from J, leaving 13 bases between. There are 13 residues in the CDR3. CDR3: CASSFPEGGEQYF. Here the CDR3 DNA reads TGTGCCAGCAGCTTCCCGGAAGGGGGAGAGCAGTACTTC.

V is TRBV19 and J is TRBJ1-4, with no clear D. Germline loops: CDR1 LNHDA, CDR2 SQIVND (reference sequence). Trimming took off 3 bases at V and 10 bases at J, with 6 bases between the two ends. The CDR3 is 11 residues long. CDR3 bases: TGTGCCAGTAGTATTGAGGGAAAACTGTTTTTT. It encodes CASSIEGKLFF.

The CDR3 loop is CASSPGLANTGELFF. CDR3 DNA: TGTGCCAGCTCCCCGGGACTAGCTAACACCGGGGAGCTGTTTTTT. The rearrangement links TRBV28 to TRBJ2-2; TRBD2 matches at 9 bases. The V gene's germline CDR1 is MDHEN and CDR2 SYDVKM. V shed 8 bases, J shed 2 bases, and the junction held 6 bases outside the gene matches. The CDR3 is 15 amino acids. The complete variable domain, with remaining parts taken from reference TRBV28 and TRBJ2-2, reads DVKVTQSSRYLVKRTGEKVFLECVQDMDHENMFWYRQDPGLGLRLIYFSYDVKMKEKGDIPEGYSVSREKKERFSLILESASTNQTSMYLCASSPGLANTGELFFGEGSRLTVL.

This clone was observed a single time. The V call is TRBV5-6, the J call TRBJ1-1; 7 bases align to TRBD1. This CDR3 contains 14 residues. Germline values: CDR1 SGHDT, CDR2 YYEEEE. V was pared by 4 bases and J by 2 bases, with 5 bases of the junction left unmatched. The CDR3 bases are TGTGCCAGCAGCCCGGGGACAGCCAACACTGAAGCTTTCTTT. This encodes CASSPGTANTEAFF.

This clone appeared a single time. This chain uses TRBV13 with TRBJ2-7; 9 bases are shared with TRBD1. In germline, CDR1 is PRHDT, CDR2 FYEKMQ (reference sequence). The CDR3 has 16 amino acids. The ends lost 5 bases at V and 2 bases at J; junction bases unmatched: 10. The CDR3 reads CASSPKDRGAPYEQYF. The DNA of the CDR3 is TGTGCCAGCAGCCCAAAAGACAGGGGGGCCCCCTACGAGCAGTACTTC. The whole variable domain, remainder taken from reference TRBV13 and TRBJ2-7, is AAGVIQSPRHLIKEKRETATLKCYPIPRHDTVYWYQQGPGQDPQFLISFYEKMQSDKGSIPDRFSAQQFSDYHSELNMSSLELGDSALYFCASSPKDRGAPYEQYFGPGTRLTVT.

The J gene is TRBJ1-3, the V gene TRBV7-2; TRBD1 aligns across 9 bases. Per the germline V gene, CDR1 is SGHTA and CDR2 is FQGNSA. This CDR3 contains 16 residues. With V trimmed by 5 bases and J by 4 bases, 9 bases remained unmatched. The CDR3 sequence: CASSPWTGASGNTIYF. The CDR3 region has the DNA TGTGCCAGCAGCCCTTGGACAGGGGCATCGGGAAACACCATATATTTT.

The V call is TRBV5-4, the J call TRBJ2-5; D is ambiguous. The J call may be mistaken, given a closer DNA end match to TRBJ2-7. This CDR3 has 14 residues. Germline CDR1 reads SGHNT; CDR2 reads YYREEE (reference sequence). The CDR3 loop reads CASSLDVSAYEQYF. The CDR3 nucleotides read TGTGCCAGCAGCTTGGACGTGTCCGCCTACGAGCAGTACTTC.

This chain joins TRBV5-6 and TRBJ2-3; 9 bases agree with TRBD1. V lost 2 bases and J lost 5; bases outside the gene matches: 3. This CDR3 region has 14 residues. Germline V gene data show CDR1 as SGHDT and CDR2 as YYEEEE. The CDR3 nucleotides are TGTGCCAGCAGCTTACAGGGGGCAAAAGATACGCAGTATTTT. Its translation is CASSLQGAKDTQYF. Filled out from reference TRBV5-6 and TRBJ2-3, the complete variable domain reads DAGVTQSPTHLIKTRGQQVTLRCSPKSGHDTVSWYQQALGQGPQFIFQYYEEEERQRGNFPDRFSGHQFPNYSSELNVNALLLGDSALYLCASSLQGAKDTQYFGPGTRLTVL.

The rearrangement uses TRBV4-1 and TRBJ1-5; tentatively, D is TRBD1 (5 bases). Trimming left V 3 bases short and J 3 bases short, with 15 bases between. Germline V gives CDR1 MGHRA, CDR2 YSYEKL. The CDR3 sequence is 16 residues long. CDR3 amino acids: CASSHRLQGTNQPQHF. CDR3 nucleotides: TGCGCCAGCAGCCATCGTCTGCAGGGCACCAATCAGCCCCAGCATTTT.

This chain joins TRBV19 and TRBJ2-7, with 9 bases matching TRBD2. The length of the CDR3 is 15 residues. Germline loops: CDR1 LNHDA, CDR2 SQIVND (reference sequence). J gave up 3 bases and V 6 bases, and 9 bases lay outside the gene matches. CDR3 DNA sequence: TGTGCCAGTAGCCCGACACTAGCGGGCCTCTACGAGCAGTACTTC. Translating it yields CASSPTLAGLYEQYF. The full variable domain, with the rest looked up from reference TRBV19 and TRBJ2-7, is DGGITQSPKYLFRKEGQNVTLSCEQNLNHDAMYWYRQDPGQGLRLIYYSQIVNDFQKGDIAEGYSVSREKKESFPLTVTSAQKNPTAFYLCASSPTLAGLYEQYFGPGTRLTVT.

Only one count was recorded for this clone. The CDR3 DNA sequence: TGTGCCAGCAGCTTGACAGGGGGGAACACTGAAGCTTTCTTT. This sequence encodes CASSLTGGNTEAFF. This rearrangement joins TRBV5-4 to TRBJ1-1; 8 bases map to TRBD1. With 1 base clipped from V and 1 base from J, the junction kept 0 bases outside the gene matches. Germline V gene sequence: CDR1 SGHNT, CDR2 YYREEE (reference sequence). This CDR3 comprises 14 residues.

This clone occurred once. The genes are TRBV7-9 and TRBJ2-7; D possibly corresponds to TRBD1 (5 bases). This CDR3 has 12 amino acids. The germline V gene encodes CDR1 SEHNR and CDR2 FQNEAQ (reference sequence). V was pared by 5 bases and J by 6 bases, with 11 bases between. CDR3 residues: CASSADRGEQYF. As DNA, the CDR3 is TGTGCCAGCAGCGCCGACAGAGGCGAGCAGTACTTC.

The count of this clone is one. This rearrangement joins TRBV2 to TRBJ1-1; the match to TRBD1 covers 7 bases. The CDR3 runs to 14 residues. Per the germline V gene, CDR1 is SNHLY and CDR2 is FYNNEI. Trimming cost V 5 bases and J 3 bases; bases outside gene matches: 6. The CDR3 spells CASSPADRDTEAFF. CDR3 bases: TGTGCCAGCAGTCCAGCAGACAGGGACACTGAAGCTTTCTTT.

The rearrangement uses TRBV27 and TRBJ1-1, with D perhaps matching TRBD1 (5 bases). The CDR3 extends over 14 amino acids. V lost 2 bases and J lost 1, with 8 bases in between. The V gene's germline CDR1 is MNHEY and CDR2 SMNVEV (reference sequence). CDR3 sequence: CASSLRTQNTEAFF. The CDR3 bases are TGTGCCAGCAGTTTACGGACACAGAACACTGAAGCTTTCTTT.

V gene TRBV5-1 combines with J gene TRBJ2-1; 10 bases are shared with TRBD1. Trimming at V came to 3 bases and at J to 9 bases, leaving 12 bases not matched to a gene. CDR3 length equals 16 residues. CDR1 SGHRS and CDR2 YFSETQ come from the germline V gene. The CDR3 reads CASSWDRDRGSFEQFF. For the CDR3, the DNA is TGCGCCAGCAGCTGGGACCGGGACAGGGGTTCATTTGAGCAGTTCTTC.

This chain joins TRBV30 and TRBJ2-1, with 8 bases identical to TRBD1. The length of the CDR3 is 17 residues. V was clipped by 2 bases and J by 0 bases; unmatched bases: 9. CDR1 is GTSNPN and CDR2 is SVGIG in the germline V gene (reference sequence). Here the CDR3 DNA reads TGTGCCTGGAGTTTACGCTGGGGACAGGACTCCTACAATGAGCAGTTCTTC. As protein: CAWSLRWGQDSYNEQFF.

The sample holds a few counts of this clone. The chain has TRBV19 and TRBJ2-2; 7 nucleotides align to TRBD2. CDR1 and CDR2 (germline): LNHDA, SQIVND (reference sequence). After removal of 4 bases from V and 4 bases from J, the junction contained 0 bases not matched to a gene. The CDR3 totals 13 residues. The CDR3 is CASSSGSTGELFF. Here the CDR3 DNA reads TGTGCCAGTAGTAGCGGGAGCACCGGGGAGCTGTTTTTT. The variable domain in full, with the rest retrieved from reference TRBV19 and TRBJ2-2, is DGGITQSPKYLFRKEGQNVTLSCEQNLNHDAMYWYRQDPGQGLRLIYYSQIVNDFQKGDIAEGYSVSREKKESFPLTVTSAQKNPTAFYLCASSSGSTGELFFGEGSRLTVL.

Only one count was recorded for this clone. The chain employs TRBV9 and TRBJ2-7; no clear D. V was cut by 0 bases and J by 3 bases, with 10 bases left in between. Looked up from germline, CDR1 is SGDLS and CDR2 is YYNGEE. This CDR3 has 14 amino acids. CDR3 DNA sequence: TGTGCCAGCAGCGTAGAGGATAGCAACTACGAGCAGTACTTC. Protein: CASSVEDSNYEQYF. Supplemented by reference TRBV9 and TRBJ2-7, the full variable domain reads DSGVTQTPKHLITATGQRVTLRCSPRSGDLSVYWYQQSLDQGLQFLIQYYNGEERAKGNILERFSAQQFPDLHSELNLSSLELGDSALYFCASSVEDSNYEQYFGPGTRLTVT.

The J gene is TRBJ2-7, the V gene TRBV27; a weak D match, TRBD1 (6 bases). V was pared by 3 bases and J by 0 bases, with 9 bases between. The CDR3 runs to 14 residues. Germline V gene sequence: CDR1 MNHEY, CDR2 SMNVEV (reference sequence). This chain's CDR3 is CASSLRGGSYEQYF. DNA of the CDR3: TGTGCCAGCAGTTTGCGAGGGGGCTCCTACGAGCAGTACTTC.

The V and J genes are TRBV14 and TRBJ2-7, with D possibly matching TRBD2 (5 bases). The V gene's germline CDR1 is SGHDN and CDR2 FVKESK. V lost 4 bases and J 7 bases, leaving 20 bases between the germline ends. The CDR3 runs 15 residues. CDR3 sequence reads: CASSRNDYPVVEQYF. CDR3 DNA: TGTGCCAGCAGCCGAAACGACTACCCGGTGGTGGAGCAGTACTTC.

This sequence joins TRBV7-2 and TRBJ2-7, with D perhaps matching TRBD2 (6 bases). This CDR3 has 13 amino acids. V lost 5 bases, J lost 4 bases, and 12 bases lay in between. Looked up from germline, CDR1 is SGHTA and CDR2 is FQGNSA. The CDR3 DNA sequence: TGTGCCAGCAGCCGATGGGGGGATTACGAGCAGTACTTC. It specifies CASSRWGDYEQYF.

This chain joins TRBV28 and TRBJ1-5, with TRBD1 matching 8 bases. There are 16 residues in the CDR3. In germline, CDR1 is MDHEN, CDR2 SYDVKM. Germline trimming cut 5 bases from V and 9 bases from J; bases unmatched to any gene: 15. The CDR3 sequence is CASSGTGTGSLRPQHF. In DNA form, the CDR3 reads TGTGCCAGCAGTGGTACCGGGACAGGTTCTTTAAGGCCCCAGCATTTT.

The V gene is TRBV7-9, the J gene TRBJ2-4; D may be TRBD2 (6 bases). Trimming took 3 bases from V and 8 from J, leaving 14 bases between them. CDR1 and CDR2 (germline): SEHNR, FQNEAQ (reference sequence). The CDR3 contains 14 residues. The CDR3, as DNA: TGTGCCAGCAGCTTCCGAGGGACTCGGGACATTCAGTACTTC. Protein sequence: CASSFRGTRDIQYF.